This TCR beta chain was captured in a study of shared clonotypes between healthy human individuals. Overall study results and limits: Among donors, clonotype sharing was expected to be affected by sequencing depth.

As for this clone: Its target is unknown.

Trimming removed 5 bases at V and 0 bases at J, with 20 bases between. Per germline, CDR1 LNHNV and CDR2 YYDKDF (reference sequence). This CDR3 comprises 18 residues. Researchers divided each subset's genomic DNA evenly across several immunoSEQ plates. The authors ran unsorted PBMC replicate PCRs on about 320 ng DNA, 32,000 or so T cell genomes. Sequencing was performed with immunoSEQ multiplex PCR; in TCRdb, only in-frame clones are kept and a portion is missing. The sample records roughly 510,000 clones, nearly 80% being singletons. Genomic DNA of unsorted samples came from about 100 million PBMCs. What was sequenced was PBMCs. The genes are TRBV15 and TRBJ2-4; D is possibly TRBD2 (5 bases). The sequence was collected from a woman in her thirties or forties in good health. Some clones in this sample may be carry-over from other donors' samples. In nucleotides, the CDR3 is TGTGCCACCAGCTATAGCGAAACGCACCCCCTAGCCAAAAACATTCAGTACTTC. Translation: CATSYSETHPLAKNIQYF.